One and the same sample provided the 29 T cell receptor beta chains below, sequenced in a study of PD-1 blockade in classical Hodgkin lymphoma. Data came from immunoSEQ multiplex PCR; TCRdb stores just in-frame clones and leaves some out. The sample records 7,000 or so clones, 65% to 80% being singletons. The time point: cycle 4 day 1 (C4D1), after six to seven weeks of nivolumab. In every patient, relapse followed autologous stem cell transplantation, while exposure to brentuximab vedotin differed. The sequences come from peripheral blood mononuclear cells (PBMCs), collected before the fourth cycle of nivolumab. The receptor source for this set is a human donor with classical Hodgkin lymphoma.

In this sample, this clone turned up a few times. The chain recombines TRBV28 with TRBJ2-2; 14 bases match TRBD2. The ends lost 6 bases at V and 8 bases at J; junction bases unmatched: 14. Germline loops: CDR1 MDHEN, CDR2 SYDVKM. The CDR3 runs 18 residues. CDR3 amino acids: CASSPGTSGRGRAGELFF. The CDR3 DNA follows: TGTGCCAGCAGCCCCGGGACTAGCGGGAGAGGACGGGCGGGGGAGCTGTTTTTT.

This chain uses TRBV19 with TRBJ2-7, with 7 bases matching TRBD2. The ends lost 4 bases at V and 4 bases at J; junction bases unmatched: 7. Per germline, CDR1 LNHDA and CDR2 SQIVND (reference sequence). CDR3 length: 14 amino acids. CDR3: CASSRRTRWYEQYF. The CDR3, as DNA: TGTGCCAGTAGTAGGAGGACTAGATGGTACGAGCAGTACTTC. The whole variable domain, remainder taken from reference TRBV19 and TRBJ2-7, is DGGITQSPKYLFRKEGQNVTLSCEQNLNHDAMYWYRQDPGQGLRLIYYSQIVNDFQKGDIAEGYSVSREKKESFPLTVTSAQKNPTAFYLCASSRRTRWYEQYFGPGTRLTVT.

V gene TRBV7-8 combines with J gene TRBJ2-5; D is unclear. Between the trimmed V and J ends, which lost 0 bases and 3 bases, there was a span of 11 bases. This CDR3 has 15 residues. From germline, CDR1 is SGHVS and CDR2 FQNEAQ. The CDR3 DNA reads TGTGCCAGCAGCTTAGCGCTAAACAGAAAAGAGACCCAGTACTTC. This sequence encodes CASSLALNRKETQYF.

The genes are TRBV28 and TRBJ2-7; 7 positions match TRBD1. The V gene end was trimmed by 4 bases and the J gene end by 2 bases; junction bases not matched to a gene: 8. Germline loops: CDR1 MDHEN, CDR2 SYDVKM. This CDR3 is 15 amino acids long. This chain's CDR3 is CASSSRDSYTYEQYF. The CDR3 DNA reads as TGTGCCAGCAGTTCCCGGGACAGCTACACCTACGAGCAGTACTTC.

V gene TRBV27 combines with J gene TRBJ2-1; D unclear. V lost 6 bases to trimming and J lost 6 bases, with 18 bases between them. The V gene's germline CDR1 is MNHEY and CDR2 SMNVEV (reference sequence). This CDR3 has 15 residues. CDR3 in DNA: TGTGCCAGCAGCCTCAGTCGGGTCCTAGGCAATGAGCAGTTCTTC. It codes for CASSLSRVLGNEQFF.

The chain links TRBV28 to TRBJ2-1, with D perhaps TRBD2 (6 bases). There are 15 residues in the CDR3. The V gene's germline CDR1 is MDHEN and CDR2 SYDVKM. The V and J ends lost 6 bases and 8 bases respectively, with 20 bases between them. CDR3 coding DNA: TGTGCCAGCAGCCCCCCCGGGGTAGCGGTGGATGAGCAGTTCTTC. Protein sequence: CASSPPGVAVDEQFF.

CDR3 sequence reads: CASSSASDTQYF. The DNA for the CDR3 is TGTGCCAGCAGTTCTGCCTCAGATACGCAGTATTTT. The V gene is TRBV28, the J gene TRBJ2-3; D gene unclear. This CDR3 spans 12 amino acids. CDR1 MDHEN and CDR2 SYDVKM come from the germline V gene. The ends were cut back, 4 bases at V and 4 bases at J, with 6 bases in the middle.

J is TRBJ2-3 and V is TRBV5-1; TRBD2 agrees at 13 bases. J lost 5 bases, V lost 3 bases, and 3 bases had no gene match. There are 15 residues in the CDR3. CDR1 is SGHRS and CDR2 is YFSETQ in the germline V gene. This CDR3 is CASSSGLAGVDTQYF. The CDR3 DNA reads TGCGCCAGCAGCTCCGGACTAGCGGGAGTAGATACGCAGTATTTT.

The chain is built from TRBV28 and TRBJ2-1; either TRBD1 or TRBD2 may fit D (5 bases each). This CDR3 spans 11 amino acids. The V and J ends lost 6 bases and 15 bases respectively, with 15 bases between them. The germline V gene has CDR1 MDHEN and CDR2 SYDVKM. The CDR3 loop is CASRGDGILFF. In nucleotides, the CDR3 is TGTGCCAGCAGGGGGGACGGGATCCTGTTCTTC.

In this sample, this clone turned up once. The chain recombines TRBV5-1 with TRBJ2-3; no definite D call. Per the germline V gene, CDR1 is SGHRS and CDR2 is YFSETQ. V was pared by 0 bases and J by 2 bases, with 7 bases between. The CDR3 sequence is 14 residues long. CDR3 coding DNA: TGCGCCAGCAGCTTGGATGATAACACAGATACGCAGTATTTT. This gives the protein CASSLDDNTDTQYF.

Concerning this clone itself: The same CDR3 is also encoded by other DNA sequences in this sample. The chain carries TRBV6-1 and TRBJ2-3; D remains ambiguous. Germline V lookup: CDR1 MNHNS, CDR2 SASEGT. The CDR3 length is 11 residues. The V end lost 8 bases, the J end lost 0 bases, and 3 bases lay between the germline ends. This chain's CDR3 is CASSSTDTQYF. CDR3 nucleotide sequence: TGTGCCAGCTCCAGCACAGATACGCAGTATTTT.

The chain links TRBV19 to TRBJ1-1, with D possibly TRBD1 on 6 matching bases. CDR1 is LNHDA and CDR2 is SQIVND in the germline V gene (reference sequence). V was cut by 5 bases and J by 4 bases, with 11 bases left in between. The CDR3 consists of 13 residues. The CDR3 nucleotides are TGTGCCAGTAGTCCTACAGGGTCCACTGAAGCTTTCTTT. Residues: CASSPTGSTEAFF.

The V call is TRBV10-3, the J call TRBJ2-7, with 7 bases lining up with TRBD1. Germline trimming cut 4 bases from V and 6 bases from J; bases unmatched to any gene: 9. The CDR3 runs to 14 residues. The germline V gene has CDR1 ENHRY and CDR2 SYGVKD. DNA of the CDR3: TGTGCCATCAGTGGACAGGGAAAAACCGGCGAGCAGTACTTC. It codes for CAISGQGKTGEQYF.

This clone came up once. The J gene is TRBJ1-3, the V gene TRBV10-2; D is unclear. The CDR3 is 15 amino acids. Germline CDR1 reads WSHSY; CDR2 reads SAAADI. The V end lost 4 bases, the J end lost 4 bases, and 14 bases lay between the germline ends. CDR3 amino acids: CASSVPHATGNTIYF. Here the CDR3 DNA reads TGCGCCAGCAGTGTTCCCCACGCGACGGGAAACACCATATATTTT.

This chain joins TRBV9 and TRBJ1-2, with 7 nucleotides matching TRBD1. Per germline, CDR1 SGDLS and CDR2 YYNGEE. The CDR3 runs to 13 residues. V lost 4 bases and J lost 10; bases outside the gene matches: 10. CDR3 DNA sequence: TGTGCCAGCAGCCCATCACCGACAGGGCACTACACCTTC. This gives the protein CASSPSPTGHYTF. Based on the CDR3 plus reference TRBV9 and TRBJ1-2, the full variable domain is DSGVTQTPKHLITATGQRVTLRCSPRSGDLSVYWYQQSLDQGLQFLIQYYNGEERAKGNILERFSAQQFPDLHSELNLSSLELGDSALYFCASSPSPTGHYTFGSGTRLTVV.

Here the CDR3 reads CASSFPQNTGELFF. In DNA, the CDR3 is TGTGCCAGCAGCTTCCCTCAGAACACCGGGGAGCTGTTTTTT. The chain has TRBV13 and TRBJ2-2; no clear D. This CDR3 contains 14 residues. The V gene lost 3 bases and the J gene lost 1 base, with 6 bases spanning the gap. Per germline, CDR1 PRHDT and CDR2 FYEKMQ (reference sequence).

The V gene is TRBV5-1, the J gene TRBJ1-1, with D perhaps matching TRBD1 (5 bases). CDR3 size: 13 residues. Per germline, CDR1 SGHRS and CDR2 YFSETQ. Trimming took 4 bases from V and 1 from J, leaving 8 bases between them. In DNA, the CDR3 is TGCGCCAGCAGCCACGACAGGAACACTGAAGCTTTCTTT. Its translation is CASSHDRNTEAFF.

The chain links TRBV11-3 to TRBJ2-3; TRBD1 is a possible D gene (5 bases). The CDR3 totals 13 residues. CDR1 is SGHNT, CDR2 YENEEA, per germline. The V end was cut by 4 bases, the J end by 6 bases, with 11 bases between. CDR3 bases: TGTGCCAGCAGCTCGTCTGGGGCGGATACGCAGTATTTT. Its protein product is CASSSSGADTQYF.

The chain joins TRBV7-2 to TRBJ2-3; D remains ambiguous. Trimming pared 1 base from V and 7 bases from J, leaving 3 bases between. In germline, CDR1 is SGHTA, CDR2 FQGNSA. This CDR3 region has 11 residues. The chain's CDR3 is CASSLGNTQYF. As DNA, the CDR3 is TGTGCCAGCAGCTTAGGCAATACGCAGTATTTT.

The chain links TRBV7-9 to TRBJ2-1, with unresolved D. There are 10 residues in the CDR3. The V gene lost 8 bases and the J gene lost 5 bases, with 4 bases spanning the gap. Per the germline V gene, CDR1 is SEHNR and CDR2 is FQNEAQ (reference sequence). CDR3 nucleotides: TGTGCCAGCCCCGACAATGAGCAGTTCTTC. It is translated as CASPDNEQFF.

With respect to this clone: The sample carries other DNA sequences with the same CDR3. The chain is built from TRBV19 and TRBJ1-2; perhaps TRBD1 as D (5 bases). This CDR3 comprises 14 residues. V was shortened by 2 bases and J by 2 bases, with 9 bases between the two germline ends. Per germline, CDR1 LNHDA and CDR2 SQIVND (reference sequence). The CDR3, as DNA: TGTGCCAGTAGTATATTTGGGGGAAACTATGGCTACACCTTC. This codes for CASSIFGGNYGYTF.

The chain couples TRBV6-1 to TRBJ1-2; no firm D call. Germline CDR1 and CDR2: MNHNS and SASEGT. The CDR3 covers 13 residues. V was trimmed by 1 base and J by 6 bases, leaving 9 bases between them. The CDR3 nucleotides read TGTGCCAGCAGTGAAGTCTGGGAAAATGGCTACACCTTC. It translates to CASSEVWENGYTF.

This clone counts as medium-sized (0.01 to 0.1%). The CDR3 region is CGGNEQFF. CDR3 DNA: TGTGGCGGGAATGAGCAGTTCTTC. The chain couples TRBV11-2 to TRBJ2-1; D is possibly TRBD2 (5 bases). The CDR3 consists of 8 residues. Germline CDR1 and CDR2: SGHAT and FQNNGV.

This sequence joins TRBV7-9 and TRBJ2-1, with 11 bases fitting TRBD2. This CDR3 contains 17 residues. The germline gives CDR1 SEHNR, CDR2 FQNEAQ (reference sequence). V trimming: 5 bases; J trimming: 0 bases; junction bases outside the gene matches: 6. Here the CDR3 reads CASSPWTSGPSYNEQFF. The CDR3 DNA sequence: TGTGCCAGCAGCCCCTGGACTAGCGGGCCCTCCTACAATGAGCAGTTCTTC. Full variable domain (rest looked up from reference TRBV7-9 and TRBJ2-1): DTGVSQNPRHKITKRGQNVTFRCDPISEHNRLYWYRQTLGQGPEFLTYFQNEAQLEKSRLLSDRFSAERPKGSFSTLEIQRTEQGDSAMYLCASSPWTSGPSYNEQFFGPGTRLTVL.

Relative to its sample, this clone is large. The chain uses TRBV28 and TRBJ2-7, with TRBD2 matching 11 bases. Trimming at V came to 3 bases and at J to 2 bases, leaving 3 bases not matched to a gene. Germline V gives CDR1 MDHEN, CDR2 SYDVKM. This CDR3 is 15 amino acids long. The chain's CDR3 is CASSFMGLAAYEQYF. Written as DNA, the CDR3 is TGTGCCAGCAGTTTTATGGGACTAGCGGCCTACGAGCAGTACTTC. Together with reference TRBV28 and TRBJ2-7, the CDR3 gives the full variable domain: DVKVTQSSRYLVKRTGEKVFLECVQDMDHENMFWYRQDPGLGLRLIYFSYDVKMKEKGDIPEGYSVSREKKERFSLILESASTNQTSMYLCASSFMGLAAYEQYFGPGTRLTVT.

The CDR3 is CASSVNPGTEQFF. For the CDR3, the DNA is TGTGCCAGCAGCGTGAACCCCGGGACAGAGCAGTTCTTC. The chain carries TRBV9 and TRBJ2-1, with D perhaps matching TRBD1 (6 bases). V was shortened by 2 bases and J by 10 bases, with 13 bases between the two germline ends. Germline-derived CDR1 and CDR2 are SGDLS and YYNGEE. This CDR3 is 13 amino acids long.

This clone occurred a few times. J is TRBJ1-2 and V is TRBV9; TRBD1 matches at 8 bases. The CDR3 loop spans 16 amino acids. The trim removed 4 bases at V and 1 base at J, leaving 9 bases unmatched. Germline V gene lookup returns CDR1 SGDLS and CDR2 YYNGEE. The CDR3 DNA reads TGTGCCAGCAGCCCCCAAGGCAGGGGGCTTAACTATGGCTACACCTTC. Amino acids: CASSPQGRGLNYGYTF.

This chain links TRBV4-1 with TRBJ2-7, with D hard to call. Germline V CDR1 and CDR2: MGHRA, YSYEKL. This CDR3 contains 14 residues. Trimming pared 1 base from V and 3 bases from J, leaving 10 bases between. This CDR3 is CASSQGSRGYEQYF. The CDR3 DNA is TGCGCCAGCAGCCAAGGGTCGCGCGGCTACGAGCAGTACTTC.

The chain recombines TRBV4-3 with TRBJ1-2, with a tentative D call TRBD1 (5 bases). This CDR3 has 15 amino acids. Germline V gives CDR1 LGHNA, CDR2 YSLEER. Deletions cut 0 bases from V and 4 bases from J, with 12 bases between. This chain's CDR3 is CASSQDPTATYGYTF. The CDR3 DNA is TGCGCCAGCAGCCAAGATCCGACAGCAACCTATGGCTACACCTTC.